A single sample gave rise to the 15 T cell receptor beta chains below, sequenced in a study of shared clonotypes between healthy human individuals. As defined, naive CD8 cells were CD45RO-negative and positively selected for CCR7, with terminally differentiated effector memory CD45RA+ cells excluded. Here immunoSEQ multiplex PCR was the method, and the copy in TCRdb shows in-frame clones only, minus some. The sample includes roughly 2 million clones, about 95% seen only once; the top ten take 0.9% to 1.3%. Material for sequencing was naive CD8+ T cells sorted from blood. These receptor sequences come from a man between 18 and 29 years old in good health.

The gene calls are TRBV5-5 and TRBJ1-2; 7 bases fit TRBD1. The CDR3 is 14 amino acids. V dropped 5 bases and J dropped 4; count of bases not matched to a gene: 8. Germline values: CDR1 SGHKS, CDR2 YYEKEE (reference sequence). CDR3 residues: CASRPLTGFYGYTF. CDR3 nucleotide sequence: TGTGCCAGCAGACCATTGACAGGGTTCTATGGCTACACCTTC.

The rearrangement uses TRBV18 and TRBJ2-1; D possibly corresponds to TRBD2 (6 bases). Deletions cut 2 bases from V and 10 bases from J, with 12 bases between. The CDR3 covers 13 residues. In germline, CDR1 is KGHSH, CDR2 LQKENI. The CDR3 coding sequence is TGTGCCAGCTCACCATCTCCGGGAGAGGAGCAGTTCTTC. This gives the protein CASSPSPGEEQFF.

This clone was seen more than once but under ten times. Here the CDR3 DNA reads TGTGCCAGCAGCCAAGATCTGGACAGAGACTACGAGCAGTACTTC. This sequence encodes CASSQDLDRDYEQYF. The chain uses TRBV4-2 and TRBJ2-7; maybe TRBD1 (6 bases). V was trimmed by 0 bases and J by 3 bases, leaving 12 bases between them. The CDR3 covers 15 residues. Germline assignment: CDR1 LGHNA and CDR2 YNFKEQ.

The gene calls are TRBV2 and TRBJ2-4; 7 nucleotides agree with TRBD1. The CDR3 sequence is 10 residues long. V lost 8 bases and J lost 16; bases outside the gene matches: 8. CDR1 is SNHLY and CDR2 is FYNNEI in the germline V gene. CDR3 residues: CASYLGTVYF. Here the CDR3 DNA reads TGTGCCAGCTACTTGGGGACAGTTTACTTC.

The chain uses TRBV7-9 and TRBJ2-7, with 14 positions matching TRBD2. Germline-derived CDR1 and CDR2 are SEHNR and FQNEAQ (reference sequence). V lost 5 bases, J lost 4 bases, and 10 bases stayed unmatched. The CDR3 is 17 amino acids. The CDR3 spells CASSPPLGTSGSYEQYF. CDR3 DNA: TGTGCCAGCAGCCCCCCTCTCGGGACTAGCGGGAGTTACGAGCAGTACTTC.

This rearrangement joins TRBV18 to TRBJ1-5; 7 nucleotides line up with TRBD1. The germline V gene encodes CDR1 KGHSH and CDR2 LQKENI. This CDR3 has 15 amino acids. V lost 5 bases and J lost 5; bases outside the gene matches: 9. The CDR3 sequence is CASSASTGVDQPQHF. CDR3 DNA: TGTGCCAGCTCAGCCTCCACAGGGGTGGATCAGCCCCAGCATTTT.

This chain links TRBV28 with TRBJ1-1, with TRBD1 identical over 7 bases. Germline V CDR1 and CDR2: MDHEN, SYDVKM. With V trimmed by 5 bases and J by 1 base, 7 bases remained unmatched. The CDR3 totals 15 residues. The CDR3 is CASSPAGGENTEAFF. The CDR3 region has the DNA TGTGCCAGCAGTCCCGCAGGGGGAGAGAACACTGAAGCTTTCTTT.

This CDR3 is CATGGEDNEQFF. The CDR3 region has the DNA TGTGCCACCGGGGGGGAAGACAATGAGCAGTTCTTC. The chain combines TRBV2 with TRBJ2-1, with 8 bases fitting TRBD2. V dropped 10 bases and J dropped 5; count of bases not matched to a gene: 4. In germline, CDR1 is SNHLY, CDR2 FYNNEI. The CDR3 consists of 12 residues.

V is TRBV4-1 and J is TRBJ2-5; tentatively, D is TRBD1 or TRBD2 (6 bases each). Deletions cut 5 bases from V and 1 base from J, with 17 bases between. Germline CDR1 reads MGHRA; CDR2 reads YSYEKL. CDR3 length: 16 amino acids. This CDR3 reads CASSLPGGGFQETQYF. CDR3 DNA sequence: TGCGCCAGCAGCTTGCCCGGGGGCGGTTTCCAAGAGACCCAGTACTTC.

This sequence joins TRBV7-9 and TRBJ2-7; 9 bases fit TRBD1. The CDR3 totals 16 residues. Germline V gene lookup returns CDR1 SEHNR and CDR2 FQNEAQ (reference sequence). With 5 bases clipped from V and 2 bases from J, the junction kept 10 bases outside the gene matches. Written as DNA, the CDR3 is TGTGCCAGCAGCCCCGTCCGACAGGGGGGGACCTACGAGCAGTACTTC. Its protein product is CASSPVRQGGTYEQYF.

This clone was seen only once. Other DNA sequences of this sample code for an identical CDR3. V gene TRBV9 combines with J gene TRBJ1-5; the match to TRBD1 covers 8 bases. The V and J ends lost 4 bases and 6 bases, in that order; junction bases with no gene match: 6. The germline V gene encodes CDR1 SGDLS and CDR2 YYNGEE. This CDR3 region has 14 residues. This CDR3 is CASSPGQGGQPQHF. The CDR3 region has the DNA TGTGCCAGCAGCCCAGGACAGGGCGGTCAGCCCCAGCATTTT. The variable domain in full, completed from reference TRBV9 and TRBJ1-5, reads DSGVTQTPKHLITATGQRVTLRCSPRSGDLSVYWYQQSLDQGLQFLIQYYNGEERAKGNILERFSAQQFPDLHSELNLSSLELGDSALYFCASSPGQGGQPQHFGDGTRLSIL.

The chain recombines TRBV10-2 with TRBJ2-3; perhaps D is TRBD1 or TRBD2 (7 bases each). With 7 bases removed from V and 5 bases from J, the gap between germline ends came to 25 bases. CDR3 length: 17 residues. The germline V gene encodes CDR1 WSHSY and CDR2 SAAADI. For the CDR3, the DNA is TGCGCCAGCAAGATGTCAGGGGGAGGGCCTTGGGGAGATACGCAGTATTTT. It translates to CASKMSGGGPWGDTQYF.

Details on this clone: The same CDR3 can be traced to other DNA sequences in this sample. The CDR3 region is CASSQDGNTGELFF. DNA of the CDR3: TGCGCCAGCAGCCAAGATGGGAACACCGGGGAGCTGTTTTTT. The chain uses TRBV4-3 and TRBJ2-2; D is uncertain. Germline-derived CDR1 and CDR2 are LGHNA and YSLEER. The CDR3 loop spans 14 amino acids. Trimming cost V 0 bases and J 1 base, with 3 bases left between them.

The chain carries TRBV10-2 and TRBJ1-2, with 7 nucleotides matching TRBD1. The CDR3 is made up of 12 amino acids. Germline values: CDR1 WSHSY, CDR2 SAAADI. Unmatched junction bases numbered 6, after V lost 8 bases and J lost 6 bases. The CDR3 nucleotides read TGCGCCAGCTTTCAGGGGGAAAATGGCTACACCTTC. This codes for CASFQGENGYTF.

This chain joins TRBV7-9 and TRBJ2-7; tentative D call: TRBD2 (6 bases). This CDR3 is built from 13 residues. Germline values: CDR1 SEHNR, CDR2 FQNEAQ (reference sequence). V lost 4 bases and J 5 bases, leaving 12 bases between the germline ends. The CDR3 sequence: CASSYTSIHEQYF. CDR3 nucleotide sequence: TGTGCCAGCAGCTACACTAGCATCCACGAGCAGTACTTC.